Sequencing of this T cell receptor beta chain was carried out in a study of cytomegalovirus exposure and HLA in healthy donors. On this clone itself: Its antigen remains unknown.

The PCR ran on 60 Vbeta and 13 Jbeta primers. Assay: immunoSEQ multiplex PCR; the TCRdb copy retains only in-frame clones and omits some. The sample has 70,000 or so clones. Germline CDR1 is SQVTM and CDR2 is ANQGSEA. V was cut by 7 bases and J by 6 bases, with 15 bases left in between. This CDR3 spans 12 amino acids. General study findings and limits: On later analysis, the bulk of CMV-associated TCR beta chains appeared to be HLA-restricted.

The J gene is TRBJ1-2, the V gene TRBV29-1, with a weak D call TRBD1 (6 bases). The clonotype originates from a boy younger than 18 in good health and CMV-seronegative. The sequencing sample was made of PBMCs. The DNA for the CDR3 is TGCAGCGCCGTAACGGGGGGCGATGGCTACACCTTC. Protein: CSAVTGGDGYTF.